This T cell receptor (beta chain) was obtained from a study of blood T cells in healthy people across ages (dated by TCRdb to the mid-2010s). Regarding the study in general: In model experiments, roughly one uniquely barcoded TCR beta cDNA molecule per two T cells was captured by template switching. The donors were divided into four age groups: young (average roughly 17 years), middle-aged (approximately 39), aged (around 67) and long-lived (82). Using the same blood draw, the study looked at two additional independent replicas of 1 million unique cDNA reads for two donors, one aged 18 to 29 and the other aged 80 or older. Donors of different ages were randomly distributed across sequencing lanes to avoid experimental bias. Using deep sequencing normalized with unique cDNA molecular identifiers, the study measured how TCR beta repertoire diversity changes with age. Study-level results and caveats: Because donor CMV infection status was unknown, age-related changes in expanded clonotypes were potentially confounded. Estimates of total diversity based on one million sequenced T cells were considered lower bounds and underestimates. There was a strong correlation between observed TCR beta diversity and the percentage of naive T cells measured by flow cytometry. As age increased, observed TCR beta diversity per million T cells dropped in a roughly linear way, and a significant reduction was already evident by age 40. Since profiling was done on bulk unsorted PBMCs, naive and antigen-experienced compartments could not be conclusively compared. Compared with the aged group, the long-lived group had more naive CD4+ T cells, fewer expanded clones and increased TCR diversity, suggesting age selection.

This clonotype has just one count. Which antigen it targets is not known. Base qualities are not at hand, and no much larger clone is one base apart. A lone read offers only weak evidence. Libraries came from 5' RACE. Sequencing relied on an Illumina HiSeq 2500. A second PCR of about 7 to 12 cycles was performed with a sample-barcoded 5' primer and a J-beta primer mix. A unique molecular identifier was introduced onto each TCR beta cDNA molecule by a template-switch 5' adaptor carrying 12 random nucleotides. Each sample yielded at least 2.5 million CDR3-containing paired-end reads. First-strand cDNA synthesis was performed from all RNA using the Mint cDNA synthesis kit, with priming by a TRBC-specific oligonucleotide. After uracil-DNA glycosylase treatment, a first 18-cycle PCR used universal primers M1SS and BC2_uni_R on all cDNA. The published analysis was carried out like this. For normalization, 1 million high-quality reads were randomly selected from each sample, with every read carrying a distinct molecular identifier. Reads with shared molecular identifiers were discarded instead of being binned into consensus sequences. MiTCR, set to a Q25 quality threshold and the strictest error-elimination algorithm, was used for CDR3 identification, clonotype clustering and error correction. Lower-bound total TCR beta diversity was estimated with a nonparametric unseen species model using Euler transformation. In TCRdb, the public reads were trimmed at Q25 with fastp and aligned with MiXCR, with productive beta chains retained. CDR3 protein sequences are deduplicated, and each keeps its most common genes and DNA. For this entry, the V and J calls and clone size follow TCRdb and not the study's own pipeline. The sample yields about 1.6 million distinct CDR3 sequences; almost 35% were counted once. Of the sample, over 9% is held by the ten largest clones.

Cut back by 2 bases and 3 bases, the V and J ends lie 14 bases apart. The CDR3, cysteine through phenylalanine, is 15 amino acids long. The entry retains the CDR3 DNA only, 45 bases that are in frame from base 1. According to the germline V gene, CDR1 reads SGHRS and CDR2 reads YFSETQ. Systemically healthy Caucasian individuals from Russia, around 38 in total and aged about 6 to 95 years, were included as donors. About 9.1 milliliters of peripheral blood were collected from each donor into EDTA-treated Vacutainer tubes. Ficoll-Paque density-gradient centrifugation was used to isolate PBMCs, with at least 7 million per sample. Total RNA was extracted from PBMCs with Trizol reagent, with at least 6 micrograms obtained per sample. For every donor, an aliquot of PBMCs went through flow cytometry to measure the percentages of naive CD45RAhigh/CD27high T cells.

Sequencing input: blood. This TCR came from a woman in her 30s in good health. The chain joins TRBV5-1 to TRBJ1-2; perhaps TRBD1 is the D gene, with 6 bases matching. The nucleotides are TGCGCCAGCAGCTTCCCAGGATCAGGGGACTATGGCTACACCTTC. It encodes CASSFPGSGDYGYTF.